The sequence of this T cell receptor beta chain was determined in a study of T cell responses to AZD1222 COVID-19 vaccine (dated by TCRdb to the early 2020s). About the full investigation: AZD1222 recipients whose second dose came at about 4 weeks and those whose second dose came at about 12 weeks were combined into one group, since spike-specific TCR depth and breadth did not differ between the two schedules. A total of around 240 trial participants underwent TCR sequencing, of whom some 210 received two doses of AZD1222 and 26 received two doses of the MenACWY control vaccine. Trial participants were enrolled by age into 18-55, 56-69 and 70-plus year subgroups, with approximately 150, 28 and 58 TCR-sequenced participants respectively.

Reading the label with the study, this specimen's time point is: baseline before first vaccination. The vaccinee samples were drawn from two UK trials, COV001 and COV002, one of which was a single-blind randomized controlled phase 2/3 trial testing AZD1222 (ChAdOx1 nCoV-19) in healthy adults. For TCRbeta chain sequencing, PBMC samples from trial participants were taken at day 0 and at day 28 after the second dose. The CDR3 regions of human TCRbeta chains were analyzed by immunosequencing. In the authors' own workflow: TCRs in the repertoires were matched against a reference library of SARS-CoV-2-specific TCRs that had been generated with the MIRA antigen-specificity platform. Breadth was defined as the fraction of unique TCRs that were SARS-CoV-2-associated. Depth was defined as the fraction of total T cells that were SARS-CoV-2-associated. Each spike-specific TCR was assigned to its reactive spike region and to a CD4 or CD8 class using the MIRA data. Log10-transformed breadth and depth values were compared by one-way ANOVA with Sidak's multiple comparisons tests. The clones in this table, taken by TCRdb from immuneACCESS, are in-frame only. Not every clone is retained; where verified, under half of the shortfall comes from an unresolved V gene, and the cause of the rest is unknown. The DNA gave D and trimming, while V, J and clone size come from that table. Here the sample has about 120,000 clones; approximately 90% occur a single time. Approximately 4.2% of the sample rests with the top ten.

About this clone itself: The antigen this receptor binds is unknown. No base qualities exist here, and no much larger clone lies one base off it.

V gives up 0 bases and J gives up 0 bases, and the segment between their germline ends measures 17 bases. Based on the germline V gene, the CDR1 and CDR2 sequences are LGHNA and YSLEER. The CDR3 holds 18 amino acids from the cysteine to the phenylalanine. This entry keeps only the CDR3 DNA: 54 bases, framed from base 1. Study-level results and caveats: CD4 TCRs associated with the vaccine covered the entire spike protein, and the dominant responses were in regions 160-218 and 743-854. In the small 56-69-year group, the increase in depth fell short of significance, most likely because of low power. Epitopes outside the regions mutated in the B.1.351 and B.1.1.7 variants were reportedly recognized by nearly half of the unique spike-specific TCRs. A significant rise in spike-specific TCR breadth and depth was observed after two AZD1222 doses relative to day 0 and relative to MenACWY recipients. Participants were mostly white British and included more females than males, and it was suggested by the authors that clonal diversity may have been underestimated. No day 14 peak-response samples were available, so repertoires were characterized only after the peak T cell response. Conclusions about previously exposed vaccinees are limited because only a handful of AZD1222 recipients were SARS-CoV-2 seropositive at baseline.

The origin of this receptor is an adult in good health. The rearranged segments are TRBV4-3 and TRBJ1-1; TRBD1 is perhaps the D gene, given 6 matching bases. Sequences were derived from peripheral blood, sampled on day 0 of AZD1222 vaccination. The DNA sequence is given as TGCGCCAGCAGCCAAGATAGGGGACATATACTTCTGAACACTGAAGCTTTCTTT. Its coded protein is CASSQDRGHILLNTEAFF.